The entry below gives a single TCR beta chain sequence along with its context. The antigen remains undetermined. This sample stems from a study of T cells after posttransplantation cyclophosphamide. Germline V CDR1 and CDR2: SGHDT, YYEEEE. V lost 1 base, J lost 4 bases, and 21 bases lay in between. This CDR3 contains 18 residues. Treatment was busulfan-fludarabine conditioning, a marrow graft, and cyclophosphamide on days +3 and +4. Some clones are missing from TCRdb's copy, which holds only in-frame ones; the method was immunoSEQ multiplex PCR. The sample has around 17,000 clones; 60% to 80% are singletons. Findings of the study overall: Later post-transplant blood repertoires were often dominated by donor CD8+ memory clones.

The source material was CD8+ T cells sorted from PBMCs, sampled 1903 days after a stem cell transplant with posttransplant cyclophosphamide. The TCR sequence derives from a female patient in her forties who received an allogeneic stem cell transplant from a related donor, was CMV-positive, and had no GVHD. Some of these T cells may belong to the graft donor. The chain is built from TRBV5-6 and TRBJ2-1, with D perhaps TRBD2 (7 bases). CDR3 sequence: CASSLLWGGEGPYNEQFF. The CDR3 coding sequence is TGTGCCAGCAGCTTGTTGTGGGGGGGCGAAGGGCCTTACAATGAGCAGTTCTTC.